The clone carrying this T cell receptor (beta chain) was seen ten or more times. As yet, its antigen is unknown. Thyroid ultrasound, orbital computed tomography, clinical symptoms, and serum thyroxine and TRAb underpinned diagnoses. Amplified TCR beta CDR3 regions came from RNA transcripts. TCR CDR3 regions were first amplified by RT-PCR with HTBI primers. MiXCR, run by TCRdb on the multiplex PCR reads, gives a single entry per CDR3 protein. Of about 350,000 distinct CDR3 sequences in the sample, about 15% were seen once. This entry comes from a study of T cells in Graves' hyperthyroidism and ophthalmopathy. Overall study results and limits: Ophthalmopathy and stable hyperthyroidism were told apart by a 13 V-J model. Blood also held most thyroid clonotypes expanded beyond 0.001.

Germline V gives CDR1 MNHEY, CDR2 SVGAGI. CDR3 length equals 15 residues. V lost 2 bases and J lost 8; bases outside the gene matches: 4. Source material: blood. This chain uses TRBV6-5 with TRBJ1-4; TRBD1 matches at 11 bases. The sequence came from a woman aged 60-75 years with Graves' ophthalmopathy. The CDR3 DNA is TGTGCCAGCAGTTACCGGACAGGGGGCATCGAAAAACTGTTTTTT. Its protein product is CASSYRTGGIEKLFF.